Presented here are 9 T cell receptor beta chains from one specimen sequenced in a study of regulatory T cells in long-lasting Graves disease. Time point given: persistent/refractory GD, antithyroid drugs over 5 years with positive TRAb. PBMCs provided the RNA from which the TCR library was made. Both iRepertoire HTBI primers and Arm-PCR of CDR3 regions were used to build the TCR beta libraries. TCRdb redid the calling of the multiplex PCR reads with MiXCR, one entry per CDR3 protein. The sample has under 500,000 distinct CDR3 sequences; about 20% are singletons. Sequencing used peripheral blood mononuclear cells (PBMCs), obtained when the disease was refractory, from a patient treated with antithyroid drugs. These receptors were obtained from a female donor with Graves disease.

The V gene is TRBV27, the J gene TRBJ1-2; D might be TRBD1 (5 bases). Deletions cut 3 bases from V and 9 bases from J, with 14 bases between. The germline CDR1 and CDR2 sequences are MNHEY and SMNVEV (reference sequence). The CDR3 length is 13 residues. The CDR3: CASSLRGAYSYTF. In DNA, the CDR3 is TGTGCCAGCAGTTTGCGGGGCGCTTATAGCTACACCTTC.

This clonotype was found many times. The chain recombines TRBV6-5 with TRBJ2-5; 13 bases are shared with TRBD2. The CDR3 runs 18 residues. The V gene's germline CDR1 is MNHEY and CDR2 SVGAGI. Trimming at V came to 1 base and at J to 4 bases, leaving 9 bases not matched to a gene. In nucleotides, the CDR3 is TGTGCCAGCAGTTACTTAAACCGACTAGCGGGAGGAGGAGAGACCCAGTACTTC. It specifies CASSYLNRLAGGGETQYF.

This sequence joins TRBV6-2 or TRBV6-3 and TRBJ2-2, with 9 bases identical to TRBD2. Per germline, CDR1 MNHEY and CDR2 SVGEGT. The ends lost 2 bases at V and 8 bases at J; junction bases unmatched: 3. The CDR3 loop spans 14 amino acids. CDR3: CASSYPSGKGELFF. As DNA, the CDR3 is TGTGCCAGCAGTTACCCTAGCGGGAAAGGGGAGCTGTTTTTT.

In its sample, this clonotype was seen many times. The chain employs TRBV2 and TRBJ2-7; perhaps TRBD1 as D (5 bases). Per the germline V gene, CDR1 is SNHLY and CDR2 is FYNNEI. Trimming shortened V by 1 base and J by 8 bases, and 15 bases separated the two germline ends. This CDR3 has 14 residues. The DNA for the CDR3 is TGTGCCAGCAGTGAAGAATTAGGGGTCGGGCAGCAGTACTTC. This codes for CASSEELGVGQQYF.

This clonotype was seen just once. V usage is TRBV29-1 and J usage is TRBJ2-1, with D possibly matching TRBD2 (6 bases). The V gene's germline CDR1 is SQVTM and CDR2 ANQGSEA. V was clipped by 3 bases and J by 8 bases, with 20 bases between them. This CDR3 spans 15 amino acids. The CDR3 nucleotides read TGCAGCGTTGAGAGTTTGGCTAGCGCAGGAGATGAGCAGTTCTTC. Its protein is CSVESLASAGDEQFF.

The V and J genes are TRBV15 and TRBJ2-2; TRBD1 is a possible D gene (5 bases). Trimming removed 8 bases from V and 5 bases from J, with 15 bases in between. This CDR3 has 14 amino acids. Germline CDR1 and CDR2: LNHNV and YYDKDF (reference sequence). Here the CDR3 DNA reads TGTGCCACCTCCAGGGCCCCGAGGACCGGGGAGCTGTTTTTT. Protein: CATSRAPRTGELFF.

In its sample, this clonotype was seen a few times. The chain uses TRBV5-8 and TRBJ1-2, with TRBD1 matching over 10 bases. Per the germline V gene, CDR1 is SGHTS and CDR2 is YDEGEE. Germline trimming cut 7 bases from V and 0 bases from J; bases unmatched to any gene: 6. This CDR3 is 15 amino acids long. The CDR3 DNA reads TGTGCCAGCGCCCCGGGGACAGGGGCTAACTATGGCTACACCTTC. Translating it yields CASAPGTGANYGYTF.

The chain employs TRBV5-5 and TRBJ2-5; TRBD2 aligns across 10 bases. Germline V CDR1 and CDR2: SGHKS, YYEKEE (reference sequence). Losses at the gene ends were 4 bases for V and 2 bases for J; bases not matched to a gene: 8. This CDR3 has 16 amino acids. The DNA of the CDR3 is TGTGCCAGCAGCAAGAAGACTAGCGGGTGGCAAGAGACCCAGTACTTC. The encoded protein is CASSKKTSGWQETQYF.

This clonotype was seen only a few times. V usage is TRBV29-1 and J usage is TRBJ2-5; D remains unclear. The V gene lost 5 bases and the J gene lost 4 bases, with 14 bases spanning the gap. CDR1 is SQVTM, CDR2 ANQGSEA, per germline. CDR3 length: 13 amino acids. The CDR3 here is CSVPRLAGETQYF. The CDR3 DNA reads as TGCAGCGTTCCCCGACTCGCAGGAGAGACCCAGTACTTC.